This T cell receptor (beta chain) was identified during a study of blood T cell repertoires in COVID-19. This clone showed up just a few times. Germline CDR1 and CDR2: LGHDT and YNNKEL (reference sequence). V was shortened by 3 bases and J by 2 bases, with 7 bases between the two germline ends. The CDR3 extends over 14 amino acids. TCRdb's copy holds only in-frame clones and misses some; the assay was immunoSEQ multiplex PCR. This table has some 200,000 clones, approximately 86% appearing once. The sequence was obtained from a woman aged 55 to 70 with acute COVID-19. V is TRBV3-1 (or the pseudogene TRBV3-2) and J is TRBJ1-4, with D hard to call. Sequenced: PBMCs or T cells enriched from blood (not recorded which). The CDR3 sequence is CASSQATTNEKLFF. The CDR3 DNA follows: TGTGCCAGCAGCCAGGCCACCACTAATGAAAAACTGTTTTTT.